This entry features one TCR beta chain sequence. The antigen remains unidentified. These data come from a study of cytotoxic CD8 clonotypes in ibrutinib-treated CLL. Regarding the study as a whole: Clonality was elevated at ibrutinib response and had returned toward baseline at progression. Patients with sustained remission and those progressing were sampled at differing times. While tracking circulating CD8+ T-cell counts, baseline clonality exceeded that of age-matched healthy donors.

Some clones are missing from TCRdb's copy, which holds only in-frame ones; the method was immunoSEQ multiplex PCR. Among about 160,000 clones listed, nearly 90% were seen once. This TCR was recovered from a human donor with chronic lymphocytic leukemia. The material sequenced was PBMCs, taken at disease progression, from a patient treated with ibrutinib.

The CDR3, as DNA: TGTGCCAGCAGCCCCGCCACAGGGCCGTACGAGCAGTACTTC. Protein: CASSPATGPYEQYF. V and J are TRBV7-3 and TRBJ2-7, with D possibly matching TRBD1 (6 bases). V lost 5 bases and J lost 4, with 15 bases in between. Germline-derived CDR1 and CDR2 are SGHTA and FQGTGA. There are 14 residues in the CDR3.